These 10 T cell receptor beta chains were all obtained from the same sample, sequenced in a study of OX40 agonist ivuxolimab in advanced cancers. Sequencing used immunoSEQ multiplex PCR; TCRdb keeps in-frame clones, though not all of them. The table records about 39,000 clones, around nine tenths of them present only once. The sequencing used CD4+ or CD8+ T cells sorted from blood, collected in a trial of the OX40 agonist ivuxolimab. These TCRs come from an adult with an advanced solid tumor such as melanoma, head and neck, liver or kidney cancer.

The J gene is TRBJ2-2, the V gene TRBV27, with D possibly matching TRBD2 (6 bases). The CDR3 spans 16 residues. Trimming pared 4 bases from V and 2 bases from J, leaving 14 bases between. CDR1 and CDR2 (germline): MNHEY, SMNVEV (reference sequence). The CDR3, as DNA: TGTGCCAGCAGTTCCTACGGGGGACCAAACACCGGGGAGCTGTTTTTT. This gives the protein CASSSYGGPNTGELFF.

This chain joins TRBV30 and TRBJ2-7, with D unclear. Per germline, CDR1 GTSNPN and CDR2 SVGIG (reference sequence). The CDR3 extends over 12 amino acids. The V gene lost 2 bases and the J gene lost 9 bases, with 14 bases spanning the gap. The CDR3 DNA is TGTGCCTGGAGTCTTGACCCTATACTGCAGTACTTC. Protein product: CAWSLDPILQYF.

This clone showed up just a few times. The chain combines TRBV10-2 with TRBJ2-7; 12 bases align to TRBD2. The CDR3 length is 14 residues. Trimming removed 8 bases from V and 7 bases from J; junction bases left unmatched: 9. Germline CDR1 reads WSHSY; CDR2 reads SAAADI. CDR3 nucleotide sequence: TGCGCCAGCCAAGACTTCGGACTAGCGGGAGAGCAGTACTTC. It specifies CASQDFGLAGEQYF.

This chain uses TRBV7-2 with TRBJ2-7; D call uncertain. V was clipped by 3 bases and J by 3 bases, with 9 bases between them. Germline V gene sequence: CDR1 SGHTA, CDR2 FQGNSA. This CDR3 region has 13 residues. The CDR3 here is CASSFLGFYEQYF. For the CDR3, the DNA is TGTGCCAGCAGCTTTCTGGGTTTCTACGAGCAGTACTTC.

The rearrangement links TRBV28 to TRBJ2-3, with unresolved D. The V end was cut by 6 bases, the J end by 2 bases, with 3 bases between. CDR3 size: 11 residues. CDR1 MDHEN and CDR2 SYDVKM come from the germline V gene. In DNA form, the CDR3 reads TGTGCCAGCAGCAACACAGATACGCAGTATTTT. This translates into CASSNTDTQYF.

The chain recombines TRBV6-1 with TRBJ2-7; TRBD1 aligns across 11 bases. The germline V gene has CDR1 MNHNS and CDR2 SASEGT. Trimming at V came to 8 bases and at J to 5 bases, leaving 8 bases not matched to a gene. This CDR3 is built from 14 residues. This CDR3 reads CASDRTGGFNEQYF. DNA of the CDR3: TGTGCCAGCGATCGGACAGGGGGCTTCAACGAGCAGTACTTC.

This rearrangement joins TRBV5-4 to TRBJ2-7, with 11 positions matching TRBD2. The J segment lost 2 bases and the V segment lost 4 bases, leaving 5 bases of the junction unmatched. The germline gives CDR1 SGHNT, CDR2 YYREEE (reference sequence). This CDR3 has 15 amino acids. The DNA for the CDR3 is TGTGCCAGCAGCGAGGGGACTAGCGGACCCTACGAGCAGTACTTC. This translates into CASSEGTSGPYEQYF.

The chain employs TRBV4-3 and TRBJ2-4, with D possibly matching TRBD2 (7 bases). In germline, CDR1 is LGHNA, CDR2 YSLEER. The CDR3 covers 18 residues. V was pared by 0 bases and J by 5 bases, with 20 bases between. In DNA form, the CDR3 reads TGCGCCAGCAGCCAAGATCGGGAGGACAGATTACCCCAAAACATTCAGTACTTC. Translation: CASSQDREDRLPQNIQYF.

The DNA for the CDR3 is TGTGCCAGCGGAGGACTAGGCTCCTACAATGAGCAGTTCTTC. Protein: CASGGLGSYNEQFF. The chain combines TRBV28 with TRBJ2-1; 7 bases are a match to TRBD2. V gave up 8 bases and J gave up 0 bases; unmatched junction bases: 4. Germline CDR1 and CDR2: MDHEN and SYDVKM. The CDR3 is 14 residues long.

The chain carries TRBV28 and TRBJ2-7; 7 positions agree with TRBD2. Germline loops: CDR1 MDHEN, CDR2 SYDVKM. This CDR3 is 14 amino acids long. With V trimmed by 7 bases and J by 2 bases, 8 bases remained unmatched. In nucleotides, the CDR3 is TGTGCCAGCACCCCAGGTGGGAGGGCCTACGAGCAGTACTTC. Translation gives CASTPGGRAYEQYF.